The clone carrying this TCR beta chain was picked up a small number of times. Its target is not known. This entry comes from a study of T cell repertoires in cytomegalovirus infection. TCRdb used MiXCR to reprocess the reads, holding one entry per CDR3 protein. This table has approximately 220,000 distinct CDR3 sequences, about 38% appearing once. Germline CDR1 reads MGHDK; CDR2 reads SYGVNS. This CDR3 region has 17 residues. V trimming: 3 bases; J trimming: 7 bases; junction bases outside the gene matches: 10. Material: CD8+ T cells from cultured PBMCs, obtained from culture after CMV antigen stimulation. The V call is TRBV25-1, the J call TRBJ2-1, with TRBD2 matching 12 bases. This clonotype was obtained from a human donor in good health (CMV status not recorded). Some clones in this sample may be carry-over from other donors' samples. CDR3 in amino acids: CASSEKNLAGGQNEQFF. For the CDR3, the DNA is TGTGCCAGCAGTGAGAAAAATCTAGCGGGGGGGCAGAATGAGCAGTTCTTC.